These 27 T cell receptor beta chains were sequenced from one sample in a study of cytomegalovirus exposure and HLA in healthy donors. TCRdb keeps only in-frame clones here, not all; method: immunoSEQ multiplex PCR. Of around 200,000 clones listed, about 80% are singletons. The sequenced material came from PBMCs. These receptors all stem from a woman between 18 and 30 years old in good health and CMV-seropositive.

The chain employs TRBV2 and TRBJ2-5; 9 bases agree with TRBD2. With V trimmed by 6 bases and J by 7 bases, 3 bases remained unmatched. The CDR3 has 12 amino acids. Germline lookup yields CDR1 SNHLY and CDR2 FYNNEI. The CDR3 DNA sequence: TGTGCCAGCAGGCGGGGGGGGGCGACCCAGTACTTC. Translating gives CASRRGGATQYF.

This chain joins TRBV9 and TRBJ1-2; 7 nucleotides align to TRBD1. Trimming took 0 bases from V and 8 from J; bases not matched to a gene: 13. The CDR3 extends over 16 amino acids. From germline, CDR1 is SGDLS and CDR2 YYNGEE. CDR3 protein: CASSVAETGLQGGYTF. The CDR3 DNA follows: TGTGCCAGCAGCGTAGCAGAGACAGGGCTCCAGGGGGGCTACACCTTC.

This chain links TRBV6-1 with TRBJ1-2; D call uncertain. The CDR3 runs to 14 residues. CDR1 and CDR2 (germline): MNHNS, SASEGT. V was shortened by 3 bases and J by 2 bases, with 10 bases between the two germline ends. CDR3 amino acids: CASSDGWQNYGYTF. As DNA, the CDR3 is TGTGCCAGCAGTGACGGGTGGCAGAACTATGGCTACACCTTC.

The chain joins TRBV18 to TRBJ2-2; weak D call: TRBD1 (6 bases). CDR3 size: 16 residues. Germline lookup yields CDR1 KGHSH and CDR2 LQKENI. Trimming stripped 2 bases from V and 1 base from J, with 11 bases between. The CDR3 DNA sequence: TGTGCCAGCTCACCATCAGGGGCGCTGAACACCGGGGAGCTGTTTTTT. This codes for CASSPSGALNTGELFF.

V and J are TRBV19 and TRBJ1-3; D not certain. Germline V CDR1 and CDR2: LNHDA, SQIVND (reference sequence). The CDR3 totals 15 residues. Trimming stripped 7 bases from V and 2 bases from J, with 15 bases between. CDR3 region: CASMAGTLAGNTIYF. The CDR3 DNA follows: TGTGCCAGTATGGCAGGAACACTCGCTGGAAACACCATATATTTT.

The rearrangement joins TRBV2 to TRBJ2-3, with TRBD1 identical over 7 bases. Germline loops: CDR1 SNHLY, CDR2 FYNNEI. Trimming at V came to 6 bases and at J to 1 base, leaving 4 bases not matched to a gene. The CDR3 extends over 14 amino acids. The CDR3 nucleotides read TGTGCCAGCAGCAGGGACAGAGGCACAGATACGCAGTATTTT. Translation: CASSRDRGTDTQYF.

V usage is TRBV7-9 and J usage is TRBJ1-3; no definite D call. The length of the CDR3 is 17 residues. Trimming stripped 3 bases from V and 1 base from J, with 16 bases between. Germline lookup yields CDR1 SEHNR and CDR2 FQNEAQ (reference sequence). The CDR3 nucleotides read TGTGCCAGCAGCTTGCGCAGTCGGGTCGCGTCTGGAAACACCATATATTTT. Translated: CASSLRSRVASGNTIYF.

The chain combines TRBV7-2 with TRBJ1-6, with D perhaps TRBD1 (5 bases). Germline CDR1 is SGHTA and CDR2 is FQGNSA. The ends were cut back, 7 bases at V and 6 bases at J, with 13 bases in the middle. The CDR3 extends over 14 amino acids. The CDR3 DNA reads TGTGCCAGCACCCACCAGGGAAGTAATTCACCCCTCCACTTT. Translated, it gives CASTHQGSNSPLHF.

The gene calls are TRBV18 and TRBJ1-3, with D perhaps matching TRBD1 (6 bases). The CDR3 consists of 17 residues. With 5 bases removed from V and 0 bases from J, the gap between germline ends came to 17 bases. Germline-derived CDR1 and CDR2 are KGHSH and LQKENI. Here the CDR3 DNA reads TGTGCCAGCTCAACTTTAACAGGGTCGGACTCTGGAAACACCATATATTTT. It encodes CASSTLTGSDSGNTIYF.

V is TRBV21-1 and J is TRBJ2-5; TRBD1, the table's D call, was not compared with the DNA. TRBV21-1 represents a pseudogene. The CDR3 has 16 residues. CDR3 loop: CASSKAGRGPFETQYF. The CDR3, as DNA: TGTGCCAGCAGCAAAGCGGGCAGGGGGCCGTTTGAGACCCAGTACTTC.

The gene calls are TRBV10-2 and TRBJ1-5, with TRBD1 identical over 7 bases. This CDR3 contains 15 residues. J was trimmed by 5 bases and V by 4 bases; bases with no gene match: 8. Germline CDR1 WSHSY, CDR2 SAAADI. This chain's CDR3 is CASSVSGQGDQPQHF. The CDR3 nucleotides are TGCGCCAGCAGTGTAAGTGGGCAGGGGGATCAGCCCCAGCATTTT.

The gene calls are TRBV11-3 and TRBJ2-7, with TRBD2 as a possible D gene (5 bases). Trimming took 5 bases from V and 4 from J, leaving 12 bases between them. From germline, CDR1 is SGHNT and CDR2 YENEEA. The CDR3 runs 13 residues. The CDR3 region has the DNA TGTGCCAGCAGCGTCAGCGGATCGTACGAGCAGTACTTC. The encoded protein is CASSVSGSYEQYF.

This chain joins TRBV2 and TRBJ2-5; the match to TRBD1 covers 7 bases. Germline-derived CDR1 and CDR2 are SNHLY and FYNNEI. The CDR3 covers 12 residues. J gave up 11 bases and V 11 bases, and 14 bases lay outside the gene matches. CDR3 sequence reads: CAVRDSLGEQYF. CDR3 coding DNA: TGTGCCGTACGGGACAGTTTGGGGGAGCAGTACTTC.

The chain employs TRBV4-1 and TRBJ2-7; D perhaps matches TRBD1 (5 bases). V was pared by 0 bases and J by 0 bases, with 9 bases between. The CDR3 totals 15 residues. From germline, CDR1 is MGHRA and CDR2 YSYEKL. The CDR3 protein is CASSQEGVLSYEQYF. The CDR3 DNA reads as TGCGCCAGCAGCCAAGAAGGGGTTCTCTCCTACGAGCAGTACTTC.

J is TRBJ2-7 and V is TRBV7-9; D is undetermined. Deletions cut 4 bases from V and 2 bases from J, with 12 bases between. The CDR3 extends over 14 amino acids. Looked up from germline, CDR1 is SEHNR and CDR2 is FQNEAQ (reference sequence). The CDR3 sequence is CASSSLQWPYEQYF. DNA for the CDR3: TGTGCCAGCAGCTCCCTACAGTGGCCCTACGAGCAGTACTTC.

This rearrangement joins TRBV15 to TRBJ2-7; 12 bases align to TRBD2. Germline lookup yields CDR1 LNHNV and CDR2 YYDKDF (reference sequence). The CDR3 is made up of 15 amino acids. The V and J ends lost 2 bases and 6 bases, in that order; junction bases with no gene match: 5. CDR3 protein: CATSRSSGGALEQYF. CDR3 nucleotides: TGTGCCACCAGCAGATCTAGCGGGGGGGCACTCGAGCAGTACTTC.

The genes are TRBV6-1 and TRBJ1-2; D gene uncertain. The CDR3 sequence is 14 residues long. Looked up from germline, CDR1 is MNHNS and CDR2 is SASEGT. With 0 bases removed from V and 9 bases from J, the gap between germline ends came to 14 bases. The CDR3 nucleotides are TGTGCCAGCAGTGAAGCAAGACATGTTGGGCGCTACACCTTC. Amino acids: CASSEARHVGRYTF.

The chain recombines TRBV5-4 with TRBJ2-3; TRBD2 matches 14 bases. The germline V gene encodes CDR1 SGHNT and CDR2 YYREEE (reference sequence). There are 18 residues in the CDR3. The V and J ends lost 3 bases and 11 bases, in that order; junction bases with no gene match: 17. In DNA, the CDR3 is TGTGCCAGCAGCTCGCTTTTTGGGACTAGCGGGGGCCCTGGAGGGCAGTATTTT. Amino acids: CASSSLFGTSGGPGGQYF.

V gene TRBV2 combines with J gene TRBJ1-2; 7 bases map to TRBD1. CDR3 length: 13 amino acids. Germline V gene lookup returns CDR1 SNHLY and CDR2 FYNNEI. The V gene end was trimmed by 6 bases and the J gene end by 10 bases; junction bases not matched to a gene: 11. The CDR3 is CASRITGDDAYTF. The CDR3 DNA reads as TGTGCCAGCAGAATAACAGGGGACGATGCCTACACCTTC.

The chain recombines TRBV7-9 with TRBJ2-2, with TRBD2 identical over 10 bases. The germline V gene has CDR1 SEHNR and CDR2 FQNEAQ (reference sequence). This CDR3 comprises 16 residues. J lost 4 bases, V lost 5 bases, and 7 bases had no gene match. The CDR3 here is CASSPPSGGATGELFF. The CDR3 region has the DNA TGTGCCAGCAGCCCCCCCAGCGGGGGGGCCACCGGGGAGCTGTTTTTT.

CDR3 amino acids: CASSLGQGSPEAFF. The CDR3 DNA reads as TGTGCCAGCAGCTTAGGTCAGGGGTCCCCTGAAGCTTTCTTT. This chain joins TRBV7-8 and TRBJ1-1, with D possibly matching TRBD1 (6 bases). Looked up from germline, CDR1 is SGHVS and CDR2 is FQNEAQ. This CDR3 has 14 residues. The ends were cut back, 1 base at V and 6 bases at J, with 12 bases in the middle.

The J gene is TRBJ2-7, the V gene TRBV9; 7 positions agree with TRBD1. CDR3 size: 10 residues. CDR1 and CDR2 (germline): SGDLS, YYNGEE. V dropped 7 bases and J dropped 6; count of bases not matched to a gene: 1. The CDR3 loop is CASGDSEQYF. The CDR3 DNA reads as TGTGCCAGCGGGGACAGCGAGCAGTACTTC. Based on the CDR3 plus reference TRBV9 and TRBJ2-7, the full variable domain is DSGVTQTPKHLITATGQRVTLRCSPRSGDLSVYWYQQSLDQGLQFLIQYYNGEERAKGNILERFSAQQFPDLHSELNLSSLELGDSALYFCASGDSEQYFGPGTRLTVT.

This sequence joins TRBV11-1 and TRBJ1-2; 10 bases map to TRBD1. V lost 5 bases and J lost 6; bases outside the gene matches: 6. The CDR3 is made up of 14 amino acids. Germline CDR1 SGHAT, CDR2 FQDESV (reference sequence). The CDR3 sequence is CASSPGQGHDGYTF. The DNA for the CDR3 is TGTGCCAGCAGCCCGGGACAGGGGCACGATGGCTACACCTTC.

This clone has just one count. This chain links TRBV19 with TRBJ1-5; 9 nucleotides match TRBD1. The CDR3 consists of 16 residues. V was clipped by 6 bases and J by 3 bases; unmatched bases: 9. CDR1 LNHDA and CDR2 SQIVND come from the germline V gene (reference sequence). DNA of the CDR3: TGTGCCAGTAGCCTTACAGGGGGCGCGGACAATCAGCCCCAGCATTTT. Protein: CASSLTGGADNQPQHF.

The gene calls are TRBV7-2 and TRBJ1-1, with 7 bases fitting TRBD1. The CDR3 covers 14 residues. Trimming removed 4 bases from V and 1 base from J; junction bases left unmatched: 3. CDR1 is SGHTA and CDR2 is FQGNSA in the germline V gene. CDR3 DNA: TGTGCCAGCAGCTCTCAGGGGGGGAACACTGAAGCTTTCTTT. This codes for CASSSQGGNTEAFF.

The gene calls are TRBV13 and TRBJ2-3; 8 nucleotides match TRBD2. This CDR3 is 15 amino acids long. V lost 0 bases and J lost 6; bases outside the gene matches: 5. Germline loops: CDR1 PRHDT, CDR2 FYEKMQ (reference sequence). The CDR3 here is CASSLGGGVLDTQYF. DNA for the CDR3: TGTGCCAGCAGCTTAGGCGGGGGGGTATTGGATACGCAGTATTTT.

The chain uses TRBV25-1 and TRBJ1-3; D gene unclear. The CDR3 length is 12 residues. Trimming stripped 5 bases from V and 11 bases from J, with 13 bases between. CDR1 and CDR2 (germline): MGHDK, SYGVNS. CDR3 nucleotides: TGTGCCAGCAGTTCTTACACCCAGGCCATATATTTT. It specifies CASSSYTQAIYF.